The 23 T cell receptor beta chains presented below share a single source sample, sequenced in a study of T cell changes during pregnancy in multiple sclerosis. Repertoires were generated with immunoSEQ multiplex PCR, while TCRdb's copy carries only in-frame clones and drops some. The sample includes 58,000 or so clones, about nine tenths of them seen just once. Sequenced here: CD4+ T cells from peripheral blood mononuclear cells, sampled in the third trimester of pregnancy. The receptors shown here come from a female donor with multiple sclerosis, enrolled in a pregnancy study.

The chain is built from TRBV4-1 and TRBJ1-1; TRBD1 is a possible D gene (5 bases). The CDR3 is 14 amino acids. Trimming took 1 base from V and 4 from J, leaving 10 bases between them. Germline V gene sequence: CDR1 MGHRA, CDR2 YSYEKL. The CDR3 protein is CASSQVSGITEAFF. The CDR3 DNA follows: TGCGCCAGCAGCCAAGTTTCAGGGATCACTGAAGCTTTCTTT.

This sequence joins TRBV4-1 and TRBJ1-5, with D perhaps matching TRBD1 (6 bases). V lost 3 bases and J lost 6, with 9 bases in between. The CDR3 is 13 amino acids. The germline V gene has CDR1 MGHRA and CDR2 YSYEKL. As DNA, the CDR3 is TGCGCCAGCAGCCACGCACAGGGTCAGCCCCAGCATTTT. Translation gives CASSHAQGQPQHF.

The V gene is TRBV6-6, the J gene TRBJ1-2, with D possibly TRBD1 on 5 matching bases. Germline V gives CDR1 MNHNY, CDR2 SVGAGI (reference sequence). The CDR3 extends over 14 amino acids. V lost 4 bases, J lost 2 bases, and 11 bases lay in between. CDR3 region: CASSSQGLNYGYTF. The CDR3 DNA is TGTGCCAGCAGTTCGCAGGGTTTAAACTATGGCTACACCTTC.

J is TRBJ1-1 and V is TRBV11-1; weak D call: TRBD1 (5 bases). Germline loops: CDR1 SGHAT, CDR2 FQDESV (reference sequence). This CDR3 spans 14 amino acids. V dropped 1 base and J dropped 2 bases, with 8 bases sitting between them. In DNA, the CDR3 is TGTGCCAGCAGCTTAGACAGGAGTAACACTGAAGCTTTCTTT. This gives the protein CASSLDRSNTEAFF. The full variable domain, its missing parts supplied by reference TRBV11-1 and TRBJ1-1, is EAEVAQSPRYKITEKSQAVAFWCDPISGHATLYWYRQILGQGPELLVQFQDESVVDDSQLPKDRFSAERLKGVDSTLKIQPAELGDSAMYLCASSLDRSNTEAFFGQGTRLTVV.

The gene calls are TRBV2 and TRBJ2-5; D perhaps matches TRBD1 (6 bases). V was pared by 2 bases and J by 5 bases, with 9 bases between. CDR1 is SNHLY, CDR2 FYNNEI, per germline. The CDR3 loop spans 13 amino acids. The CDR3, as DNA: TGTGCCAGCAGTGAAAGGGGGTGGGAGACCCAGTACTTC. Translated, it gives CASSERGWETQYF.

The chain uses TRBV2 and TRBJ2-5, with TRBD2 as a possible D gene (7 bases). The germline V gene has CDR1 SNHLY and CDR2 FYNNEI. The CDR3 is 13 residues long. The germline V and J ends were trimmed by 7 bases and 2 bases, with 11 bases remaining between them. For the CDR3, the DNA is TGTGCCAGCATTGAGGGGGGGCAAGAGACCCAGTACTTC. Its translation: CASIEGGQETQYF.

The chain uses TRBV6-5 and TRBJ1-2, with 11 bases matching TRBD1. The CDR3 covers 14 residues. Germline CDR1 and CDR2: MNHEY and SVGAGI. V shed 6 bases, J shed 8 bases, and the junction held 8 bases outside the gene matches. CDR3 residues: CASRTGQGARGYTF. The DNA for the CDR3 is TGTGCCAGCAGGACTGGACAGGGGGCGCGGGGCTACACCTTC.

The chain links TRBV5-5 to TRBJ2-3, with 9 bases aligning to TRBD1. Germline V gene lookup returns CDR1 SGHKS and CDR2 YYEKEE (reference sequence). CDR3 length: 18 residues. The V segment lost 0 bases and the J segment 3 bases; nucleotides outside the gene matches: 11. Here the CDR3 DNA reads TGTGCCAGCAGCTTGGGGGGGACAGGGATTATACGGACAGATACGCAGTATTTT. As protein: CASSLGGTGIIRTDTQYF.

The chain employs TRBV7-9 and TRBJ2-1; 7 bases match TRBD2. The trim removed 5 bases at V and 14 bases at J, leaving 9 bases unmatched. Germline V gene data show CDR1 as SEHNR and CDR2 as FQNEAQ (reference sequence). This CDR3 spans 12 amino acids. The CDR3 nucleotides read TGTGCCAGCAGCCCCGGGACTACCGCCGAGTTCTTC. This sequence encodes CASSPGTTAEFF.

The V call is TRBV5-1, the J call TRBJ2-3; D gene ambiguous. The germline V and J ends were trimmed by 0 bases and 5 bases, with 10 bases remaining between them. Germline V lookup: CDR1 SGHRS, CDR2 YFSETQ. The CDR3 is 14 amino acids. The CDR3 spells CASSLVDTLDTQYF. CDR3 nucleotide sequence: TGCGCCAGCAGCTTGGTTGACACCTTAGATACGCAGTATTTT.

V is TRBV19 and J is TRBJ1-2; 12 bases fit TRBD1. CDR3 length: 15 amino acids. Germline V gene data show CDR1 as LNHDA and CDR2 as SQIVND (reference sequence). Trimming took 3 bases from V and 4 from J; bases not matched to a gene: 3. The CDR3: CASSMGQGALYGYTF. As DNA, the CDR3 is TGTGCCAGTAGTATGGGACAGGGGGCCCTCTATGGCTACACCTTC.

The gene calls are TRBV15 and TRBJ2-2; 8 bases are shared with TRBD2. The CDR3 extends over 16 amino acids. Per the germline V gene, CDR1 is LNHNV and CDR2 is YYDKDF (reference sequence). The V segment lost 0 bases and the J segment 7 bases; nucleotides outside the gene matches: 7. The CDR3 bases are TGTGCCACCAGCAGAGATAGGGGACTAGAGGGCGGGGAGCTGTTTTTT. It codes for CATSRDRGLEGGELFF.

The chain joins TRBV11-2 to TRBJ2-1, with D perhaps matching TRBD2 (6 bases). The V gene's germline CDR1 is SGHAT and CDR2 FQNNGV. This CDR3 comprises 16 residues. V dropped 4 bases and J dropped 0 bases, with 13 bases sitting between them. CDR3 in amino acids: CASSSRSGSSYNEQFF. CDR3 coding DNA: TGTGCCAGCAGCTCCAGGTCCGGGAGCTCCTACAATGAGCAGTTCTTC.

The rearrangement joins TRBV11-2 to TRBJ2-2; D is unclear. V dropped 0 bases and J dropped 4 bases, with 6 bases sitting between them. CDR3 length: 14 amino acids. CDR1 is SGHAT, CDR2 FQNNGV, per germline. The CDR3 protein is CASSLERRTGELFF. CDR3 DNA sequence: TGTGCCAGCAGCTTAGAGCGGCGCACCGGGGAGCTGTTTTTT.

V usage is TRBV29-1 and J usage is TRBJ2-5; a possible D gene is TRBD1 (5 bases). Per germline, CDR1 SQVTM and CDR2 ANQGSEA. V dropped 6 bases and J dropped 1 base, with 9 bases sitting between them. This CDR3 has 12 residues. This CDR3 reads CSVGGAQETQYF. The CDR3 nucleotides are TGCAGCGTAGGTGGGGCCCAAGAGACCCAGTACTTC.

The chain uses TRBV19 and TRBJ2-6; perhaps TRBD1 as D (6 bases). Trimming shortened V by 10 bases and J by 0 bases, and 7 bases separated the two germline ends. The germline V gene encodes CDR1 LNHDA and CDR2 SQIVND (reference sequence). CDR3 length: 13 residues. The CDR3 region has the DNA TGTGCCACAGGGGACTCTGGGGCCAACGTCCTGACTTTC. Encoded protein: CATGDSGANVLTF.

The J gene is TRBJ2-3, the V gene TRBV19, with 8 bases lining up with TRBD1. The CDR3 has 15 residues. The germline V gene encodes CDR1 LNHDA and CDR2 SQIVND (reference sequence). Trimming took 5 bases from V and 1 from J; bases not matched to a gene: 5. Here the CDR3 reads CASSPDRVGTDTQYF. DNA of the CDR3: TGTGCCAGTAGTCCGGACAGGGTCGGCACAGATACGCAGTATTTT.

V and J are TRBV5-6 and TRBJ1-5; a possible D gene is TRBD1 (6 bases). From germline, CDR1 is SGHDT and CDR2 YYEEEE. The CDR3 runs to 14 residues. Trimming shortened V by 4 bases and J by 1 base, and 9 bases separated the two germline ends. CDR3 coding DNA: TGTGCCAGCAGCCCGGGACACAGCAATCAGCCCCAGCATTTT. It encodes CASSPGHSNQPQHF.

The chain links TRBV5-1 to TRBJ2-7; 7 bases map to TRBD1. Germline CDR1 SGHRS, CDR2 YFSETQ. V gave up 6 bases and J gave up 3 bases; unmatched junction bases: 12. There are 15 residues in the CDR3. The CDR3 nucleotides read TGCGCCAGCAAGCCAGGGGGTTCAGTGCTCTACGAGCAGTACTTC. This translates into CASKPGGSVLYEQYF.

The chain employs TRBV6-5 and TRBJ1-2; unclear D gene. Trimming removed 0 bases from V and 1 base from J, with 6 bases in between. The CDR3 runs to 14 residues. Per germline, CDR1 MNHEY and CDR2 SVGAGI. CDR3 nucleotide sequence: TGTGCCAGCAGTTACTCCAACAGTAACTATGGCTACACCTTC. This encodes CASSYSNSNYGYTF.

V usage is TRBV11-2 and J usage is TRBJ2-1; the D gene is possibly TRBD1 (5 bases). The germline V gene encodes CDR1 SGHAT and CDR2 FQNNGV. The CDR3 runs 17 residues. V was clipped by 3 bases and J by 8 bases, with 23 bases between them. The CDR3 spells CASSFSFRQRGFYEQFF. DNA for the CDR3: TGTGCCAGCAGCTTTTCTTTTCGGCAAAGGGGTTTCTATGAGCAGTTCTTC.

The chain has TRBV7-9 and TRBJ1-1; D is uncertain. Deletions cut 5 bases from V and 1 base from J, with 11 bases between. Germline assignment: CDR1 SEHNR and CDR2 FQNEAQ (reference sequence). The CDR3 is 14 residues long. The CDR3 nucleotides are TGTGCCAGCAGCCCCGCCCGGGAGAACACTGAAGCTTTCTTT. This sequence encodes CASSPARENTEAFF.

The genes are TRBV7-3 and TRBJ1-2; no definite D call. V was clipped by 0 bases and J by 3 bases, with 17 bases between them. The length of the CDR3 is 17 residues. The germline V gene has CDR1 SGHTA and CDR2 FQGTGA. The CDR3 sequence is CASSLTGSARPDYGYTF. As DNA, the CDR3 is TGTGCCAGCAGCTTAACGGGGAGCGCGAGACCGGACTATGGCTACACCTTC. Full variable domain (missing parts from reference TRBV7-3 and TRBJ1-2): GAGVSQTPSNKVTEKGKYVELRCDPISGHTALYWYRQSLGQGPEFLIYFQGTGAADDSGLPNDRFFAVRPEGSVSTLKIQRTERGDSAVYLCASSLTGSARPDYGYTFGSGTRLTVV.